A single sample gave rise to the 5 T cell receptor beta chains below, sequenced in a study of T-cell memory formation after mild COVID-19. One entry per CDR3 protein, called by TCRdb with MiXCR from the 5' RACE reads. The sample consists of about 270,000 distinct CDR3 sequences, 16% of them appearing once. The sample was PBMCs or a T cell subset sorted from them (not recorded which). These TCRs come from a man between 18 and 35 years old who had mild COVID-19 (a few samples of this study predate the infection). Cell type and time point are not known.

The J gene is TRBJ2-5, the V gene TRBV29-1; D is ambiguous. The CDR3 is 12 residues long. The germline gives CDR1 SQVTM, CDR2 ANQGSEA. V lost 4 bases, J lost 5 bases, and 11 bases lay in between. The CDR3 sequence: CSVGNFQETQYF. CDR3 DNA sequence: TGCAGCGTTGGGAATTTTCAGGAGACCCAGTACTTC.

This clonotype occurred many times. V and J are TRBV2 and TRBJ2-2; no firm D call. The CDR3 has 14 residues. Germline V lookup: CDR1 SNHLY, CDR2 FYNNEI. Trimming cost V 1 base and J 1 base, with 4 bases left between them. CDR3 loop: CASSEGKNTGELFF. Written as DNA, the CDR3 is TGTGCCAGCAGTGAAGGCAAGAACACCGGGGAGCTGTTTTTT.

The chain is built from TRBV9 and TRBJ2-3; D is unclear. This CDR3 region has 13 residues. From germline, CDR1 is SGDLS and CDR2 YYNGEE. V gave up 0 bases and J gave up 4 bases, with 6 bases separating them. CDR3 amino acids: CASSVDGADTQYF. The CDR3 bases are TGTGCCAGCAGCGTAGATGGGGCAGATACGCAGTATTTT.

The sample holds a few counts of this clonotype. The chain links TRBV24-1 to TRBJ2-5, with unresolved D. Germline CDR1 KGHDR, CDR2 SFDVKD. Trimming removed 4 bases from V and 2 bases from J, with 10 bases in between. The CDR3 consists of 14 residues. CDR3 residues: CATSDPGPQETQYF. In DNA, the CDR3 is TGTGCCACCAGTGACCCCGGACCACAAGAGACCCAGTACTTC.

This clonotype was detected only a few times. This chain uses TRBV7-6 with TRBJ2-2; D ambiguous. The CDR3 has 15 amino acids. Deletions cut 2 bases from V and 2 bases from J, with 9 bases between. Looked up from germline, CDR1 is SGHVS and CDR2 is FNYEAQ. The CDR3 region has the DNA TGTGCCAGCAGCTTAAGCCGAGCTAACACCGGGGAGCTGTTTTTT. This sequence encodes CASSLSRANTGELFF.